These 22 T cell receptor beta chains share one sample of origin, sequenced in a study of CD8 T cells in ankylosing spondylitis. Study results and caveats: It appeared that ankylosing spondylitis blood was characterized by a TCR beta motif of several highly homologous variants.

For these TCRs, the target antigens are not known. In TCRdb, the 5' RACE reads were re-called with MiXCR into one record per CDR3 protein. The data show some 330,000 distinct CDR3 sequences, roughly 8% seen once. The sequenced sample consisted of blood, either unsorted or a sorted T cell fraction (not recorded which). These receptors originate from a male donor with ankylosing spondylitis.

This clonotype was found a few times. This chain joins TRBV7-9 and TRBJ2-7; 7 positions agree with TRBD2. V was clipped by 4 bases and J by 4 bases; unmatched bases: 10. CDR1 is SEHNR, CDR2 FQNEAQ, per germline (reference sequence). There are 15 residues in the CDR3. In nucleotides, the CDR3 is TGTGCCAGCAGCTCCCGACTAGCAAAAGGGTACGAGCAGTACTTC. This gives the protein CASSSRLAKGYEQYF.

The chain joins TRBV5-1 to TRBJ1-1, with D perhaps TRBD1 (5 bases). V lost 4 bases to trimming and J lost 4 bases, with 11 bases between them. Germline-derived CDR1 and CDR2 are SGHRS and YFSETQ. The CDR3 extends over 13 amino acids. Here the CDR3 DNA reads TGCGCCAGCAGCCCACAGGAGGGCACTGAAGCTTTCTTT. The encoded protein is CASSPQEGTEAFF.

The chain combines TRBV27 with TRBJ2-1; 16 bases align to TRBD2. This CDR3 has 18 amino acids. Germline trimming cut 6 bases from V and 0 bases from J; bases unmatched to any gene: 5. Per the germline V gene, CDR1 is MNHEY and CDR2 is SMNVEV (reference sequence). CDR3 region: CASSGTSGRGPSYNEQFF. CDR3 DNA: TGTGCCAGCAGCGGGACTAGCGGGAGGGGACCCTCCTACAATGAGCAGTTCTTC.

This clonotype was picked up many times. CDR3 in amino acids: CASRERTLAKNIQYF. CDR3 coding DNA: TGTGCCAGCAGGGAAAGGACTCTAGCCAAAAACATTCAGTACTTC. This sequence joins TRBV28 and TRBJ2-4, with D tentatively TRBD2 (5 bases). The V gene's germline CDR1 is MDHEN and CDR2 SYDVKM. The length of the CDR3 is 15 residues. The V end lost 6 bases, the J end lost 0 bases, and 12 bases lay between the germline ends.

This clonotype was recorded many times. The chain is built from TRBV12-3 or TRBV12-4 and TRBJ2-2; D gene ambiguous. The CDR3 consists of 12 residues. Trimming stripped 6 bases from V and 9 bases from J, with 11 bases between. CDR3 sequence reads: CASSRTLRELFF. The CDR3 bases are TGTGCCAGCAGCAGGACCCTGAGGGAGCTGTTTTTT.

This clonotype was detected many times. The gene calls are TRBV29-1 and TRBJ2-1; 8 bases are a match to TRBD1. CDR3 length: 13 amino acids. V gave up 4 bases and J gave up 10 bases; unmatched junction bases: 9. Germline lookup yields CDR1 SQVTM and CDR2 ANQGSEA. The CDR3 DNA sequence: TGCAGCGTTGCTATCTCCACAGGGGGGGAGCAGTTCTTC. Translation: CSVAISTGGEQFF.

The chain is built from TRBV7-2 and TRBJ1-4; D gene uncertain. Germline assignment: CDR1 SGHTA and CDR2 FQGNSA. Trimming shortened V by 11 bases and J by 5 bases, and 18 bases separated the two germline ends. The CDR3 consists of 14 residues. CDR3 in DNA: TGTGCCGCCGCATTGGGCGGAATAAATGAAAAACTGTTTTTT. This encodes CAAALGGINEKLFF.

This chain connects TRBV3-1 to TRBJ2-5; TRBD1 is a possible D gene (5 bases). Germline V gene sequence: CDR1 LGHDT, CDR2 YNNKEL (reference sequence). The CDR3 consists of 14 residues. Trimming removed 0 bases at V and 3 bases at J, with 8 bases between. In DNA, the CDR3 is TGTGCCAGCAGCCAAGATGTCAGGGAAGAGACCCAGTACTTC. Translated, it gives CASSQDVREETQYF.

This clonotype was seen at least ten times. The rearrangement uses TRBV18 and TRBJ1-5, with no clear D. The germline gives CDR1 KGHSH, CDR2 LQKENI. The CDR3 is 14 amino acids. Trimming took off 2 bases at V and 9 bases at J, with 14 bases between the two ends. The CDR3 nucleotides read TGTGCCAGCTCACCAGGGCAGCAGGACTTGCCCCAGCATTTT. As protein: CASSPGQQDLPQHF.

The genes are TRBV20-1 and TRBJ1-2; TRBD1 might be the D (5 bases). Looked up from germline, CDR1 is DFQATT and CDR2 is SNEGSKA (reference sequence). This CDR3 region has 16 residues. V was cut by 6 bases and J by 0 bases, with 20 bases left in between. CDR3 loop: CSAHYYGDPPNYGYTF. Here the CDR3 DNA reads TGCAGTGCCCACTACTACGGGGACCCCCCTAACTATGGCTACACCTTC.

The V gene is TRBV5-6, the J gene TRBJ2-5, with TRBD2 matching over 8 bases. Germline V lookup: CDR1 SGHDT, CDR2 YYEEEE. J was trimmed by 4 bases and V by 1 base; bases with no gene match: 12. This CDR3 spans 17 amino acids. Here the CDR3 reads CASSLRLSGASGETQYF. In DNA form, the CDR3 reads TGTGCCAGCAGCTTGAGGCTTAGCGGGGCCAGCGGAGAGACCCAGTACTTC.

This clonotype was counted a few times. The chain recombines TRBV28 with TRBJ2-5; D is uncertain. CDR1 and CDR2 from the germline V gene are MDHEN and SYDVKM. The V end lost 7 bases, the J end lost 5 bases, and 14 bases lay between the germline ends. The CDR3 sequence is 13 residues long. CDR3 nucleotide sequence: TGTGCCAGCAAAAACCCCCCAGTGGAGACCCAGTACTTC. Protein: CASKNPPVETQYF.

The chain employs TRBV3-1 and TRBJ2-7; D might be TRBD1 or TRBD2, each matching 5 bases. Deletions cut 4 bases from V and 2 bases from J, with 15 bases between. Germline V CDR1 and CDR2: LGHDT, YNNKEL (reference sequence). This CDR3 has 15 residues. CDR3 residues: CASSRGTRGPYEQYF. DNA for the CDR3: TGTGCCAGCAGCCGAGGAACTAGGGGACCCTACGAGCAGTACTTC.

This clonotype came up a few times. This chain uses TRBV3-1 with TRBJ2-1; D is uncertain. Germline values: CDR1 LGHDT, CDR2 YNNKEL (reference sequence). There are 14 residues in the CDR3. Trimming took off 0 bases at V and 8 bases at J, with 11 bases between the two ends. The CDR3 sequence: CASSQDSARHEQFF. CDR3 DNA sequence: TGTGCCAGCAGCCAAGATTCCGCCCGTCATGAGCAGTTCTTC.

This clonotype was counted many times. This chain uses TRBV4-1 with TRBJ2-6; possible D gene TRBD1, 5 bases. The CDR3 has 15 amino acids. CDR1 is MGHRA, CDR2 YSYEKL, per germline. V was pared by 0 bases and J by 3 bases, with 6 bases between. The CDR3, as DNA: TGCGCCAGCAGCCAAGACAGGGATGGGGCCAACGTCCTGACTTTC. Residues: CASSQDRDGANVLTF.

The CDR3 nucleotides read TGTGCCAGCAGTTTATCACATTCAAACGAGCAGTACTTC. As protein: CASSLSHSNEQYF. The gene calls are TRBV27 and TRBJ2-7; D call uncertain. The germline gives CDR1 MNHEY, CDR2 SMNVEV (reference sequence). With 0 bases removed from V and 5 bases from J, the gap between germline ends came to 8 bases. The CDR3 consists of 13 residues.

The rearrangement uses TRBV20-1 and TRBJ2-3; D perhaps matches TRBD1 (6 bases). Germline CDR1 DFQATT, CDR2 SNEGSKA (reference sequence). The CDR3 runs to 14 residues. The V gene lost 5 bases and the J gene lost 1 base, with 13 bases spanning the gap. CDR3 nucleotide sequence: TGCAGTGCTGGCACAGGGATGGGCACAGATACGCAGTATTTT. Its translation is CSAGTGMGTDTQYF.

This clonotype was detected ten times or more. This chain's CDR3 is CAISEAGLNYGYTF. In DNA, the CDR3 is TGTGCCATCAGTGAGGCTGGGTTAAACTATGGCTACACCTTC. The rearrangement joins TRBV10-3 to TRBJ1-2; no firm D call. Trimming took off 2 bases at V and 2 bases at J, with 9 bases between the two ends. The CDR3 consists of 14 residues. From germline, CDR1 is ENHRY and CDR2 SYGVKD.

V is TRBV15 and J is TRBJ2-2; 8 bases agree with TRBD2. Germline V gives CDR1 LNHNV, CDR2 YYDKDF (reference sequence). The V segment lost 7 bases and the J segment 4 bases; nucleotides outside the gene matches: 8. The CDR3 totals 15 residues. CDR3 in DNA: TGTGCCACCAATCGCGCGGGAGGTTTCACCGGGGAGCTGTTTTTT. This sequence encodes CATNRAGGFTGELFF.

This clonotype was recorded at least ten times. The chain links TRBV5-1 to TRBJ2-5; 8 nucleotides match TRBD2. The V and J ends lost 3 bases and 5 bases, in that order; junction bases with no gene match: 6. Germline V gene lookup returns CDR1 SGHRS and CDR2 YFSETQ. This CDR3 region has 14 residues. CDR3: CASSSKIAGETQYF. The CDR3 region has the DNA TGCGCCAGCAGCTCTAAAATAGCGGGGGAGACCCAGTACTTC.

V usage is TRBV29-1 and J usage is TRBJ2-1; 7 bases fit TRBD2. The junction had 4 bases not matched to a gene; V was cut back by 4 bases and J by 7 bases. Germline V gene lookup returns CDR1 SQVTM and CDR2 ANQGSEA. CDR3 length: 12 residues. The CDR3 reads CSVVPGGNEQFF. CDR3 nucleotides: TGCAGCGTTGTTCCGGGAGGAAATGAGCAGTTCTTC.

As regards this clonotype: The junction differs from germline at one of its ends, possibly a read error. The chain combines TRBV11-2 with TRBJ2-1; either TRBD1 or TRBD2 may supply D (6 bases each). The germline gives CDR1 SGHAT, CDR2 FQNNGV. This CDR3 has 18 amino acids. CDR3 in DNA: TGTGCCAGCACCAAGGTGGGGGCGGGGCTAATCTCCTACCATGAGCAGTTCTTC. Translation: CASTKVGAGLISYHEQFF.